A selection of T cell receptor beta chains follows, all from one sample in a study of blood T cell repertoires in COVID-19. Using immunoSEQ multiplex PCR, the repertoire was profiled, and TCRdb retains in-frame clones only, with some absent. The sample includes about 80,000 clones, about four fifths of them seen just once. The sample was peripheral blood. These receptor sequences come from a woman aged 70-85 years with acute or convalescent COVID-19. The CDR3 runs from the conserved cysteine through the conserved F or W. D genes are given only for firm matches. Clone size is given for some rows only: seen once, a few or many times, or a class if the clone is expanded.

d_call,clone_size,v_call,j_call,cdr3_length,cdr3_aa,cdr3_nt
.,.,TRBV2,TRBJ1-2,15,CASSEAGAHLRGYTF,TGTGCCAGCAGTGAAGCGGGGGCGCATCTTAGGGGCTACACCTTC
TRBD1,.,TRBV2,TRBJ2-7,14,CASSEQVGAGGMNF,TGTGCCAGCAGTGAACAAGTAGGCGCAGGGGGCATGAACTTC
.,once,TRBV14,TRBJ1-4,15,CASSQRRTTNEKLFF,TGTGCCAGCAGCCAAAGGAGAACTACTAATGAAAAACTGTTTTTT
TRBD2,.,TRBV10-2,TRBJ2-1,14,CASTLAGGYNEQFF,TGCGCCAGCACTCTTGCGGGAGGGTACAATGAGCAGTTCTTC
TRBD1,.,TRBV5-1,TRBJ2-2,16,CASSSNPGQSFGELFF,TGCGCCAGCAGCTCTAACCCGGGACAGAGCTTCGGGGAGCTGTTTTTT
.,.,TRBV13,TRBJ2-7,16,CASSSRTVDGSYEQYF,TGTGCCAGCAGCTCCCGGACAGTTGATGGATCCTACGAGCAGTACTTC
TRBD2,once,TRBV29-1,TRBJ2-7,13,CSVGLAGSYEQYF,TGCAGCGTCGGACTAGCGGGCTCCTACGAGCAGTACTTC
.,.,TRBV5-1,TRBJ2-5,14,CASSPGSAQETQYF,TGCGCCAGCAGCCCTGGATCAGCGCAAGAGACCCAGTACTTC
.,.,TRBV19,TRBJ1-2,14,CASTSRGGNYGYTF,TGTGCCAGTACCTCCCGGGGAGGAAACTATGGCTACACCTTC
.,.,TRBV2,TRBJ1-5,15,CASSESRGFNQPQHF,TGTGCCAGCAGTGAATCTAGGGGTTTCAATCAGCCCCAGCATTTT
.,.,TRBV6-1,TRBJ1-5,17,CASSEMGGGRIVQPQHF,TGTGCCAGCAGTGAAATGGGGGGTGGGAGGATAGTGCAGCCCCAGCATTTT
TRBD1,.,TRBV18,TRBJ2-1,14,CASSTGQGVNEQFF,TGTGCCAGCTCTACGGGACAGGGGGTCAATGAGCAGTTCTTC
.,.,TRBV4-1,TRBJ1-1,15,CASSLGLAGNTEAFF,TGCGCCAGCAGCCTAGGACTCGCCGGGAACACTGAAGCTTTCTTT
.,.,TRBV2,TRBJ1-2,14,CASSEAGGAYGYTF,TGTGCCAGCAGTGAAGCCGGAGGGGCCTATGGCTACACCTTC
.,.,TRBV7-3,TRBJ2-3,16,CASSLATGYGEDTQYF,TGTGCCAGCAGCTTAGCCACAGGGTATGGGGAAGATACGCAGTATTTT